The 14 T cell receptor beta chains in this list originate from one sample, sequenced in a study of cytomegalovirus exposure and HLA in healthy donors. PCR involved 60 Vbeta and 13 Jbeta primers. Sequencing used immunoSEQ multiplex PCR; TCRdb keeps in-frame clones, though not all of them. In the table there are about 73,000 clones, 67% of which are singletons. Material: PBMCs. The source is a woman aged 50 to 60 in good health and CMV-seropositive.

The gene calls are TRBV18 and TRBJ1-1; weak D call: TRBD1 (6 bases). In germline, CDR1 is KGHSH, CDR2 LQKENI. The ends were cut back, 3 bases at V and 2 bases at J, with 13 bases in the middle. The CDR3 consists of 15 residues. The CDR3: CASSPTQGDNTEAFF. The DNA of the CDR3 is TGTGCCAGCTCACCTACACAGGGAGATAACACTGAAGCTTTCTTT.

The chain is built from TRBV5-1 and TRBJ1-1; TRBD1 matches at 7 bases. The CDR3 is made up of 14 amino acids. The junction had 9 bases not matched to a gene; V was cut back by 3 bases and J by 7 bases. Germline values: CDR1 SGHRS, CDR2 YFSETQ. DNA of the CDR3: TGCGCCAGCAGCTCCGGACAGGTTGGGGATGAAGCTTTCTTT. Its translation is CASSSGQVGDEAFF.

CDR3 coding DNA: TGTGCCAGCACCCTGGAGGGAGGTGACTATGGCTACACCTTC. Protein: CASTLEGGDYGYTF. This chain joins TRBV9 and TRBJ1-2; D is uncertain. The germline V and J ends were trimmed by 6 bases and 3 bases, with 15 bases remaining between them. Germline loops: CDR1 SGDLS, CDR2 YYNGEE. This CDR3 spans 14 amino acids.

This clone turned up a few times. CDR3 region: CASSYGVTNTEAFF. CDR3 DNA: TGTGCCAGCAGTTACGGAGTAACGAACACTGAAGCTTTCTTT. The chain has TRBV6-5 and TRBJ1-1; no reliable D call. CDR3 length: 14 amino acids. Per germline, CDR1 MNHEY and CDR2 SVGAGI. Deletions cut 2 bases from V and 1 base from J, with 8 bases between.

This clone has a handful of counts. The chain joins TRBV7-3 to TRBJ1-1; D might be TRBD1 (5 bases). There are 13 residues in the CDR3. The ends were cut back, 8 bases at V and 6 bases at J, with 16 bases in the middle. Per germline, CDR1 SGHTA and CDR2 FQGTGA. The CDR3 reads CASAEGRTSEAFF. CDR3 DNA: TGTGCCAGCGCTGAAGGGAGGACATCTGAAGCTTTCTTT.

The chain is built from TRBV28 and TRBJ1-1; no reliable D call. V gave up 3 bases and J gave up 1 base, with 21 bases separating them. In germline, CDR1 is MDHEN, CDR2 SYDVKM. The CDR3 contains 18 residues. In nucleotides, the CDR3 is TGTGCCAGCAGTTTCAGCCTAAGAGAAGCGGAACCGAACACTGAAGCTTTCTTT. Its protein is CASSFSLREAEPNTEAFF.

The chain has TRBV10-1 and TRBJ2-2; 12 bases are shared with TRBD2. V shed 6 bases and J 1 base; nucleotides not matched to a gene: 0. This CDR3 spans 15 amino acids. Germline CDR1 is WNHNN and CDR2 is SYGVQD (reference sequence). The CDR3 loop is CASRLAGGNTGELFF. For the CDR3, the DNA is TGCGCCAGCAGACTAGCGGGGGGGAACACCGGGGAGCTGTTTTTT.

This rearrangement joins TRBV29-1 to TRBJ1-5; possibly TRBD1 for D (5 bases). The V and J ends lost 4 bases and 7 bases respectively, with 8 bases between them. The germline gives CDR1 SQVTM, CDR2 ANQGSEA. CDR3 size: 11 residues. The CDR3 DNA sequence: TGCAGCGTTGGGGGGGGGCAGCCCCAGCATTTT. Amino acid sequence: CSVGGGQPQHF.

There are a few counts of this clone. The chain has TRBV29-1 and TRBJ1-2, with 7 positions matching TRBD1. From germline, CDR1 is SQVTM and CDR2 ANQGSEA. This CDR3 spans 15 amino acids. V shed 4 bases, J shed 8 bases, and the junction held 16 bases outside the gene matches. CDR3 residues: CSVGPRLRQGGGYTF. CDR3 DNA sequence: TGCAGCGTTGGTCCCAGGTTGCGACAGGGTGGCGGCTACACCTTC.

The gene calls are TRBV5-1 and TRBJ2-7; perhaps TRBD2 as D (5 bases). Germline V lookup: CDR1 SGHRS, CDR2 YFSETQ. The V end was cut by 0 bases, the J end by 6 bases, with 16 bases between. This CDR3 is built from 15 residues. The CDR3 loop is CASSLAGDLAGEQYV. CDR3 sequence (DNA): TGCGCCAGCAGCTTGGCCGGCGACCTCGCGGGCGAGCAGTACGTC.

J is TRBJ1-4 and V is TRBV6-5, with 10 bases matching TRBD1. This CDR3 spans 15 amino acids. Germline V lookup: CDR1 MNHEY, CDR2 SVGAGI. V shed 4 bases and J 7 bases; nucleotides not matched to a gene: 6. CDR3 nucleotides: TGTGCCAGCAGTTCGCGGGACAGGGGAGGTGAAAAACTGTTTTTT. Amino acid sequence: CASSSRDRGGEKLFF.

The chain joins TRBV7-2 to TRBJ1-5; D is unresolved. CDR1 SGHTA and CDR2 FQGNSA come from the germline V gene. The CDR3 runs to 12 residues. With 5 bases removed from V and 5 bases from J, the gap between germline ends came to 7 bases. CDR3 nucleotide sequence: TGTGCCAGCAGCCACGGGGATCAGCCCCAGCATTTT. This translates into CASSHGDQPQHF.

The rearrangement links TRBV7-9 to TRBJ2-7; D not resolved. Germline CDR1 reads SEHNR; CDR2 reads FQNEAQ (reference sequence). The CDR3 is 11 residues long. V was shortened by 10 bases and J by 5 bases, with 12 bases between the two germline ends. CDR3 bases: TGTGCCACCGAGGCGTCGAACGAGCAGTACTTC. Translation gives CATEASNEQYF.

The chain carries TRBV7-3 and TRBJ2-1; D unclear. The germline CDR1 and CDR2 sequences are SGHTA and FQGTGA. Deletions cut 4 bases from V and 1 base from J, with 11 bases between. The length of the CDR3 is 15 residues. CDR3 loop: CASSSSRSSYNEQFF. The DNA for the CDR3 is TGTGCCAGCAGCTCCTCGAGGAGTTCCTACAATGAGCAGTTCTTC. The full variable domain, in which reference TRBV7-3 and TRBJ2-1 provide the parts outside the CDR3, is GAGVSQTPSNKVTEKGKYVELRCDPISGHTALYWYRQSLGQGPEFLIYFQGTGAADDSGLPNDRFFAVRPEGSVSTLKIQRTERGDSAVYLCASSSSRSSYNEQFFGPGTRLTVL.